These 19 T cell receptor beta chains originate from one sample sequenced in a study of T cell responses to AZD1222 COVID-19 vaccine. Sequenced by immunoSEQ multiplex PCR; TCRdb stores in-frame clones only, minus some. The sample includes about 120,000 clones, just over 85% of them seen just once. The sample in question was peripheral blood, obtained 28 days after the second AZD1222 dose. The receptors derive from an adult who received the AZD1222 COVID-19 vaccine.

V usage is TRBV19 and J usage is TRBJ1-1; D is perhaps TRBD1 (5 bases). The germline V and J ends were trimmed by 1 base and 4 bases, with 10 bases remaining between them. The germline V gene encodes CDR1 LNHDA and CDR2 SQIVND (reference sequence). The CDR3 has 14 residues. The CDR3 sequence: CASSIAEGITEAFF. CDR3 bases: TGTGCCAGTAGTATAGCTGAGGGGATCACTGAAGCTTTCTTT.

The chain carries TRBV5-1 and TRBJ2-1, with TRBD2 matching 9 bases. The CDR3 loop spans 14 amino acids. The germline gives CDR1 SGHRS, CDR2 YFSETQ. After removal of 0 bases from V and 7 bases from J, the junction contained 2 bases not matched to a gene. CDR3 loop: CASSLGLAVNEQFF. CDR3 nucleotides: TGCGCCAGCAGCTTGGGACTAGCGGTTAATGAGCAGTTCTTC.

The CDR3 spells CASSQGTGVFAGELFF. Written as DNA, the CDR3 is TGTGCCAGCAGCCAAGGGACAGGGGTCTTCGCCGGGGAGCTGTTTTTT. The gene calls are TRBV3-1 (or the pseudogene TRBV3-2) and TRBJ2-2; 9 bases map to TRBD1. From germline, CDR1 is LGHDT and CDR2 YNNKEL (reference sequence). The V and J ends lost 1 base and 6 bases, in that order; junction bases with no gene match: 6. This CDR3 comprises 16 residues.

This chain uses TRBV10-2 with TRBJ1-1; D unresolved. The CDR3 is 14 amino acids. The V end lost 8 bases, the J end lost 4 bases, and 17 bases lay between the germline ends. Germline CDR1 is WSHSY and CDR2 is SAAADI. CDR3 sequence: CASVETPWVTEAFF. CDR3 DNA: TGCGCCAGCGTTGAGACACCTTGGGTCACTGAAGCTTTCTTT.

The J gene is TRBJ2-3, the V gene TRBV6-6; unclear D gene. Germline V CDR1 and CDR2: MNHNY, SVGAGI (reference sequence). V lost 4 bases, J lost 2 bases, and 13 bases lay in between. This CDR3 region has 15 residues. In DNA form, the CDR3 reads TGTGCCAGCAGTTCCCGCCCAGCAATCACAGATACGCAGTATTTT. Translating it yields CASSSRPAITDTQYF.

The CDR3 loop reads CASSPLTRQGTEAFF. Here the CDR3 DNA reads TGTGCCAGCAGCCCCCTTACCCGACAGGGCACTGAAGCTTTCTTT. J is TRBJ1-1 and V is TRBV6-4; 7 positions match TRBD1. This CDR3 has 15 amino acids. In germline, CDR1 is MRHNA, CDR2 SNTAGT. The ends lost 6 bases at V and 4 bases at J; junction bases unmatched: 11.

The chain uses TRBV18 and TRBJ2-3; 8 bases fit TRBD1. Losses at the gene ends were 0 bases for V and 4 bases for J; bases not matched to a gene: 6. CDR3 length: 16 residues. Per germline, CDR1 KGHSH and CDR2 LQKENI. In DNA, the CDR3 is TGTGCCAGCTCACCACCTACAGGACAGGGCCCAGATACGCAGTATTTT. Translation gives CASSPPTGQGPDTQYF.

This rearrangement joins TRBV11-2 to TRBJ2-2; D unclear. The CDR3 consists of 15 residues. CDR1 is SGHAT and CDR2 is FQNNGV in the germline V gene. The ends were cut back, 5 bases at V and 3 bases at J, with 13 bases in the middle. CDR3 region: CASSLGATHTGELFF. CDR3 DNA sequence: TGTGCCAGCAGCCTCGGAGCCACACACACCGGGGAGCTGTTTTTT.

This clone was seen a few times. This sequence joins TRBV30 and TRBJ2-1; D might be TRBD2 (5 bases). With 3 bases removed from V and 2 bases from J, the gap between germline ends came to 20 bases. Germline assignment: CDR1 GTSNPN and CDR2 SVGIG (reference sequence). This CDR3 contains 17 residues. Here the CDR3 reads CAWRLPLGVGTYNEQFF. The CDR3 coding sequence is TGTGCCTGGAGATTACCTCTCGGGGTAGGGACCTACAATGAGCAGTTCTTC.

The chain is built from TRBV4-2 and TRBJ2-7, with D unresolved. Germline V lookup: CDR1 LGHNA, CDR2 YNFKEQ. CDR3 length: 13 residues. Trimming pared 2 bases from V and 0 bases from J, leaving 5 bases between. CDR3 bases: TGTGCCAGCAGCCAAACGGTCTCCTACGAGCAGTACTTC. Its protein is CASSQTVSYEQYF.

V and J are TRBV7-9 and TRBJ1-3, with 8 bases that match TRBD1. The CDR3 consists of 13 residues. J gave up 4 bases and V 5 bases, and 1 base lay outside the gene matches. CDR1 and CDR2 from the germline V gene are SEHNR and FQNEAQ (reference sequence). CDR3 nucleotide sequence: TGTGCCAGCAGCCCAGGGGGCGGAAACACCATATATTTT. Residues: CASSPGGGNTIYF.

The chain has TRBV27 and TRBJ2-4, with a weak D call TRBD2 (5 bases). V gave up 2 bases and J gave up 8 bases, with 13 bases separating them. Germline CDR1 and CDR2: MNHEY and SMNVEV (reference sequence). This CDR3 is built from 14 residues. CDR3 sequence reads: CASSLDPGIYIQYF. In DNA form, the CDR3 reads TGTGCCAGCAGTTTAGATCCGGGGATCTACATTCAGTACTTC.

V is TRBV6-5 and J is TRBJ2-1; D remains unclear. The CDR3 extends over 13 amino acids. Trimming left V 0 bases short and J 15 bases short, with 15 bases between. The germline V gene encodes CDR1 MNHEY and CDR2 SVGAGI. CDR3 residues: CASSYSIHLGLFF. Written as DNA, the CDR3 is TGTGCCAGCAGTTACTCGATACACCTTGGCCTGTTCTTC.

As to this clone: This sample also contains other DNA sequences that code for the same CDR3. The V call is TRBV10-3, the J call TRBJ1-4; D is unclear. The V gene's germline CDR1 is ENHRY and CDR2 SYGVKD. This CDR3 has 11 amino acids. V lost 2 bases and J 8 bases, leaving 3 bases between the germline ends. CDR3 bases: TGTGCCATCAGTGAGGGGGAAAAACTGTTTTTT. Translation gives CAISEGEKLFF.

The gene calls are TRBV4-1 and TRBJ1-3, with D unclear. Trimming left V 3 bases short and J 4 bases short, with 16 bases between. CDR3 length: 16 residues. CDR1 MGHRA and CDR2 YSYEKL come from the germline V gene. This CDR3 is CASSHLSGRTGNTIYF. DNA for the CDR3: TGCGCCAGCAGCCACCTCTCCGGACGGACCGGAAACACCATATATTTT.

The sample holds one count of this clone. The CDR3 region has the DNA TGTGCCAGCAGCCCAACAGGGTTTGGCACTGAAGCTTTCTTT. Residues: CASSPTGFGTEAFF. V usage is TRBV5-4 and J usage is TRBJ1-1; TRBD1 might be the D (6 bases). Germline values: CDR1 SGHNT, CDR2 YYREEE (reference sequence). V gave up 4 bases and J gave up 4 bases, with 14 bases separating them. CDR3 length: 14 residues.

The chain has TRBV7-2 and TRBJ1-6; possibly TRBD1 for D (5 bases). From germline, CDR1 is SGHTA and CDR2 FQGNSA. V dropped 3 bases and J dropped 7 bases, with 10 bases sitting between them. The CDR3 consists of 14 residues. The CDR3 sequence is CASSLGGSNSPLHF. In DNA form, the CDR3 reads TGTGCCAGCAGCTTGGGGGGGTCCAATTCACCCCTCCACTTT.

The rearrangement links TRBV6-6 to TRBJ1-3; TRBD1 matches 7 bases. Trimming at V came to 0 bases and at J to 4 bases, leaving 6 bases not matched to a gene. There are 16 residues in the CDR3. The germline V gene has CDR1 MNHNY and CDR2 SVGAGI (reference sequence). The CDR3 DNA follows: TGTGCCAGCAGTTACTCTTTGGGACAGTGGGGAAACACCATATATTTT. Encoded protein: CASSYSLGQWGNTIYF.

This chain uses TRBV11-2 with TRBJ2-1, with D perhaps matching TRBD1 (6 bases). This CDR3 has 12 amino acids. V lost 1 base and J 10 bases, leaving 8 bases between the germline ends. CDR1 and CDR2 from the germline V gene are SGHAT and FQNNGV. The CDR3 DNA follows: TGTGCCAGCAGCTTAGGAAGGGGGGAGCAGTTCTTC. Its protein product is CASSLGRGEQFF.